The 29 T cell receptor beta chains reported below all come from one sample, sequenced in a study of sequential checkpoint blockade in melanoma. The treatment was: randomized to nivolumab then ipilimumab (arm A) or the reverse (arm B). The method was immunoSEQ multiplex PCR; TCRdb's version includes in-frame clones alone and lacks a portion of them. The data hold 9,500 to 15,000 clones, with roughly 26% observed a single time. Sequencing used tumor tissue (inferred from file names), obtained from a patient given nivolumab and ipilimumab in sequence. The source of these receptors is a human donor with melanoma.

This clone was counted a single time. J is TRBJ1-2 and V is TRBV15; no clear D. Germline V gene data show CDR1 as LNHNV and CDR2 as YYDKDF (reference sequence). This CDR3 spans 14 amino acids. Trimming cost V 4 bases and J 4 bases, with 13 bases left between them. The CDR3 DNA sequence: TGTGCCACCAGCACAGCCCCACGAAGCTATGGCTACACCTTC. This translates into CATSTAPRSYGYTF. The whole variable domain, filled in from reference TRBV15 and TRBJ1-2, reads DAMVIQNPRYQVTQFGKPVTLSCSQTLNHNVMYWYQQKSSQAPKLLFHYYDKDFNNEADTPDNFQSRRPNTSFCFLDIRSPGLGDTAMYLCATSTAPRSYGYTFGSGTRLTVV.

This clone is judged medium-sized (0.01 to 0.1%). The V call is TRBV28, the J call TRBJ1-4; D unresolved. Trimming pared 3 bases from V and 8 bases from J, leaving 13 bases between. The CDR3 extends over 14 amino acids. CDR1 and CDR2 from the germline V gene are MDHEN and SYDVKM. Here the CDR3 reads CASSLWSVGEKLFF. In DNA, the CDR3 is TGTGCCAGCAGTTTGTGGTCAGTGGGGGAAAAACTGTTTTTT.

Here the CDR3 DNA reads TGTGCCAGCTCACCGGGTACTATGAACACTGAAGCTTTCTTT. Its translation is CASSPGTMNTEAFF. The V call is TRBV18, the J call TRBJ1-1; no definite D call. CDR3 length: 14 residues. V lost 3 bases and J 0 bases, leaving 8 bases between the germline ends. Germline V gene data show CDR1 as KGHSH and CDR2 as LQKENI.

The CDR3 sequence is CASRVTSGAYNEQFF. The CDR3 DNA is TGTGCCAGCAGGGTGACTAGCGGGGCCTACAATGAGCAGTTCTTC. The rearrangement links TRBV9 to TRBJ2-1; TRBD2 matches at 11 bases. Germline loops: CDR1 SGDLS, CDR2 YYNGEE. V lost 5 bases and J lost 2; bases outside the gene matches: 3. The CDR3 is 15 residues long. Full variable domain (outside the CDR3, taken from reference TRBV9 and TRBJ2-1): DSGVTQTPKHLITATGQRVTLRCSPRSGDLSVYWYQQSLDQGLQFLIQYYNGEERAKGNILERFSAQQFPDLHSELNLSSLELGDSALYFCASRVTSGAYNEQFFGPGTRLTVL.

V is TRBV1 and J is TRBJ2-5; TRBD2 is taken as the D call from the table, unchecked against the DNA. TRBV1 is assigned pseudogene status. CDR3 size: 14 residues. In DNA form, the CDR3 reads TGCGCCAGCAGCGCGGTTAGCGGGGGGGGGTCCCAGTACTTC. Amino acid sequence: CASSAVSGGGSQYF.

The chain uses TRBV5-1 and TRBJ2-2; no firm D call. The CDR3 runs to 16 residues. V was shortened by 4 bases and J by 0 bases, with 13 bases between the two germline ends. Germline V gene lookup returns CDR1 SGHRS and CDR2 YFSETQ. CDR3 protein: CASSPAIAANTGELFF. The CDR3 DNA is TGCGCCAGCAGCCCGGCAATTGCGGCGAACACCGGGGAGCTGTTTTTT.

This CDR3 reads CASTTGLLGTEAFF. The DNA of the CDR3 is TGTGCCAGTACAACAGGGCTTCTAGGCACTGAAGCTTTCTTT. The V and J genes are TRBV19 and TRBJ1-1; D is perhaps TRBD1 (6 bases). The V gene lost 7 bases and the J gene lost 4 bases, with 16 bases spanning the gap. Germline V gene data show CDR1 as LNHDA and CDR2 as SQIVND (reference sequence). There are 14 residues in the CDR3.

This clone appeared a few times. Mismatch with germline at one junction end may stem from a read error. J is TRBJ1-2 and V is TRBV6-8; no definite D call. The length of the CDR3 is 13 residues. The germline V gene encodes CDR1 MNHGY and CDR2 SAAAGT. CDR3 sequence reads: CAISVLGFYGYTF. As DNA, the CDR3 is TGTGCCATCAGTGTACTCGGTTTCTATGGCTACACCTTC.

The chain combines TRBV9 with TRBJ2-7, with D maybe TRBD2 (5 bases). This CDR3 spans 15 amino acids. Looked up from germline, CDR1 is SGDLS and CDR2 is YYNGEE. V was clipped by 5 bases and J by 0 bases, with 15 bases between them. Written as DNA, the CDR3 is TGTGCCAGCAGTTTGACCGGGATTAGCTCCTACGAGCAGTACTTC. Translating it yields CASSLTGISSYEQYF.

This clone was observed many times. V usage is TRBV11-3 and J usage is TRBJ2-3; D is perhaps TRBD2 (6 bases). The germline V gene has CDR1 SGHNT and CDR2 YENEEA. Trimming took off 5 bases at V and 6 bases at J, with 15 bases between the two ends. CDR3 size: 14 residues. The CDR3 here is CASSLSLRDDTQYF. CDR3 coding DNA: TGTGCCAGCAGCCTCTCCCTGCGGGACGATACGCAGTATTTT.

This clone was detected ten times or more. The chain couples TRBV6-8 to TRBJ1-2; a weak D match, TRBD1 (6 bases). Germline CDR1 reads MNHGY; CDR2 reads SAAAGT. CDR3 length: 15 residues. V lost 2 bases to trimming and J lost 6 bases, with 16 bases between them. The CDR3 DNA follows: TGTGCCAGCAGTTACCTGGACAGTACGTATGATGGCTACACCTTC. Translation: CASSYLDSTYDGYTF.

CDR3 loop: CASSGAARGWQYF. The CDR3 bases are TGCGCCAGCAGTGGAGCCGCCCGGGGATGGCAGTACTTC. The J gene is TRBJ2-7, the V gene TRBV10-2; weak D call: TRBD2 (5 bases). V was trimmed by 4 bases and J by 9 bases, leaving 16 bases between them. Germline loops: CDR1 WSHSY, CDR2 SAAADI. The CDR3 has 13 residues.

This clone has just a few counts. The same CDR3 arises from other DNA sequences in this sample as well. The CDR3 DNA reads TGTGCCAGTAGTATCGGGGGGCAGGGCACTGAAGCTTTCTTT. It is translated as CASSIGGQGTEAFF. The chain recombines TRBV19 with TRBJ1-1; weak D call: TRBD1 (6 bases). This CDR3 comprises 14 residues. V lost 3 bases to trimming and J lost 4 bases, with 12 bases between them. The germline CDR1 and CDR2 sequences are LNHDA and SQIVND (reference sequence).

Only a few counts were recorded for this clone. This chain links TRBV6-8 with TRBJ1-1; D is uncertain. The CDR3 is 17 amino acids. V lost 6 bases to trimming and J lost 0 bases, with 20 bases between them. Germline CDR1 MNHGY, CDR2 SAAAGT. CDR3: CASSAGSGSLMNTEAFF. The CDR3 DNA reads as TGTGCCAGCAGCGCGGGGAGCGGTTCACTCATGAACACTGAAGCTTTCTTT.

This clone was counted a few times. The rearrangement joins TRBV28 to TRBJ1-2, with 11 positions matching TRBD1. The ends lost 3 bases at V and 6 bases at J; junction bases unmatched: 6. Germline V gene lookup returns CDR1 MDHEN and CDR2 SYDVKM. CDR3 length: 15 amino acids. CDR3 in DNA: TGTGCCAGCAGTTTTGGACAGGGGGCCCTGCATGGCTACACCTTC. It translates to CASSFGQGALHGYTF.

This chain links TRBV19 with TRBJ1-1; D is perhaps TRBD1 (6 bases). From germline, CDR1 is LNHDA and CDR2 SQIVND (reference sequence). The CDR3 consists of 16 residues. The V gene lost 3 bases and the J gene lost 1 base, with 15 bases spanning the gap. The chain's CDR3 is CASSMGGPGPNTEAFF. The CDR3 coding sequence is TGTGCCAGTAGTATGGGGGGGCCAGGTCCGAACACTGAAGCTTTCTTT.

This clone was counted between two and nine times. This chain connects TRBV6-8 to TRBJ2-7; 15 positions agree with TRBD2. J was trimmed by 2 bases and V by 6 bases; bases with no gene match: 5. The CDR3 length is 16 residues. CDR1 and CDR2 (germline): MNHGY, SAAAGT. The CDR3 here is CASRGLAGGCPYEQYV. The CDR3 bases are TGTGCCAGCAGGGGACTAGCGGGGGGATGCCCCTACGAGCAGTACGTC.

In this sample, this clone turned up a few times. The chain employs TRBV11-3 and TRBJ1-1; 7 bases match TRBD1. The CDR3 runs 15 residues. J gave up 0 bases and V 5 bases, and 6 bases lay outside the gene matches. Germline V lookup: CDR1 SGHNT, CDR2 YENEEA. Here the CDR3 reads CASSLETGLNTEAFF. Here the CDR3 DNA reads TGTGCCAGCAGCCTTGAGACAGGGTTGAACACTGAAGCTTTCTTT.

The chain has TRBV18 and TRBJ2-5, with TRBD2 identical over 11 bases. With 1 base clipped from V and 5 bases from J, the junction kept 6 bases outside the gene matches. CDR3 size: 16 residues. In germline, CDR1 is KGHSH, CDR2 LQKENI. Here the CDR3 reads CASSPLPRLAGETQYF. CDR3 DNA: TGTGCCAGCTCACCACTTCCGAGACTAGCGGGGGAGACCCAGTACTTC. Full variable domain (remainder filled in from reference TRBV18 and TRBJ2-5): NAGVMQNPRHLVRRRGQEARLRCSPMKGHSHVYWYRQLPEEGLKFMVYLQKENIIDESGMPKERFSAEFPKEGPSILRIQQVVRGDSAAYFCASSPLPRLAGETQYFGPGTRLLVL.

This clone was counted a single time. The rearrangement links TRBV29-1 to TRBJ2-2; TRBD1 matches at 11 bases. J was trimmed by 6 bases and V by 7 bases; bases with no gene match: 7. The germline gives CDR1 SQVTM, CDR2 ANQGSEA. This CDR3 comprises 14 residues. The CDR3, as DNA: TGCAGCGGGACAGGGGGCGCAAAGGCCGGGGAGCTGTTTTTT. Its protein product is CSGTGGAKAGELFF.

This clone has at least ten counts. This chain joins TRBV28 and TRBJ1-6; perhaps TRBD1 as D (6 bases). CDR1 and CDR2 from the germline V gene are MDHEN and SYDVKM. The CDR3 is 15 residues long. V shed 2 bases and J shed 10 bases, with 15 bases lying between them. This CDR3 is CASSLQGLGESPLHF. CDR3 nucleotides: TGTGCCAGCAGTTTACAGGGGTTAGGCGAATCACCCCTCCACTTT.

This clone was seen only a few times. V and J are TRBV29-1 and TRBJ2-2; D possibly corresponds to TRBD2 (5 bases). There are 12 residues in the CDR3. V lost 8 bases, J lost 5 bases, and 12 bases lay in between. The germline gives CDR1 SQVTM, CDR2 ANQGSEA. The CDR3 is CSYLRGTGELFF. CDR3 bases: TGCAGCTACCTTCGGGGAACCGGGGAGCTGTTTTTT.

This clone showed up many times. The rearrangement uses TRBV6-8 and TRBJ1-5; D gene uncertain. The CDR3 totals 15 residues. Germline V gene data show CDR1 as MNHGY and CDR2 as SAAAGT. Trimming pared 6 bases from V and 5 bases from J, leaving 17 bases between. The CDR3 is CASSLSVQGHQPQHF. CDR3 DNA sequence: TGTGCCAGCAGCCTCTCGGTGCAAGGGCATCAGCCCCAGCATTTT.

The table lists this clone with many counts. The chain carries TRBV9 and TRBJ2-1; 7 bases match TRBD2. Germline V gives CDR1 SGDLS, CDR2 YYNGEE. The CDR3 totals 15 residues. J lost 4 bases, V lost 6 bases, and 10 bases had no gene match. The CDR3 protein is CASMTGGTIYNEQFF. As DNA, the CDR3 is TGTGCCAGCATGACTGGGGGGACTATTTACAATGAGCAGTTCTTC.

This rearrangement joins TRBV19 to TRBJ1-2; 12 nucleotides align to TRBD1. CDR3 length equals 16 residues. Germline V gene lookup returns CDR1 LNHDA and CDR2 SQIVND (reference sequence). The J segment lost 1 base and the V segment lost 5 bases, leaving 5 bases of the junction unmatched. The CDR3: CASSPRDRGHNYGYTF. Written as DNA, the CDR3 is TGTGCCAGTAGTCCCCGGGACAGGGGGCATAACTATGGCTACACCTTC.

This clone was seen only a few times. The chain couples TRBV10-3 to TRBJ2-4; TRBD2 might be the D (6 bases). CDR3 length: 17 amino acids. Germline assignment: CDR1 ENHRY and CDR2 SYGVKD. V was pared by 2 bases and J by 0 bases, with 14 bases between. The CDR3 bases are TGTGCCATCAGTGAGCAAGGGGACTTTCTAGCCAAAAACATTCAGTACTTC. Encoded protein: CAISEQGDFLAKNIQYF.

This chain uses TRBV15 with TRBJ2-2; 9 nucleotides agree with TRBD2. This CDR3 has 16 residues. From germline, CDR1 is LNHNV and CDR2 YYDKDF (reference sequence). V lost 3 bases to trimming and J lost 6 bases; unmatched junction nucleotides: 8. CDR3 in DNA: TGTGCCACCAGCAGGGAGCGGGGGGTTTTTTCCGGGGAGCTGTTTTTT. It codes for CATSRERGVFSGELFF.

This clone was detected ten times or more. The V and J genes are TRBV6-7 and TRBJ1-2, with D maybe TRBD1 (6 bases). TRBV6-7 is flagged as an ORF with uncertain function. CDR3 length: 14 residues. V was cut by 7 bases and J by 6 bases, with 18 bases left in between. For the CDR3, the DNA is TGTGCCAGCACCGGAGGGGGGGGAGACAATGGCTACACCTTC. As protein: CASTGGGGDNGYTF.

The chain employs TRBV23-1 and TRBJ1-2; D not certain. TRBV23-1 is an open reading frame whose function is uncertain. The length of the CDR3 is 14 residues. Trimming pared 0 bases from V and 1 base from J, leaving 6 bases between. The CDR3 here is CASSQSADNYGYTF. The CDR3 nucleotides read TGCGCCAGCAGTCAATCTGCGGATAACTATGGCTACACCTTC.